A single sample is the source of the 9 T cell receptor beta chains below, sequenced in a study of blood T cell repertoires in COVID-19. Clones were read by immunoSEQ multiplex PCR, and TCRdb kept only the in-frame ones, dropping some. This table holds about 55,000 clones, 75% to 95% found once. The sequencing sample was made of peripheral blood. The origin of the receptors is an elderly man with acute or convalescent COVID-19.

The genes are TRBV7-9 and TRBJ1-4, with 10 bases identical to TRBD1. Unmatched junction bases numbered 8, after V lost 5 bases and J lost 8 bases. Germline assignment: CDR1 SEHNR and CDR2 FQNEAQ (reference sequence). The CDR3 is 15 residues long. CDR3 region: CASSLGTGVLEKLFF. In DNA form, the CDR3 reads TGTGCCAGCAGCCTCGGGACAGGGGTGTTGGAAAAACTGTTTTTT.

J is TRBJ1-1 and V is TRBV6-5, with a tentative D call TRBD1 (5 bases). The germline V gene has CDR1 MNHEY and CDR2 SVGAGI. V lost 7 bases and J 2 bases, leaving 8 bases between the germline ends. The CDR3 spans 12 residues. CDR3 in DNA: TGTGCCAGCAAGGACACAAACACTGAAGCTTTCTTT. It translates to CASKDTNTEAFF.

The chain links TRBV3-1 (or the pseudogene TRBV3-2) to TRBJ1-6; 8 bases are shared with TRBD1. The CDR3 spans 15 residues. V gave up 6 bases and J gave up 5 bases; unmatched junction bases: 6. Germline-derived CDR1 and CDR2 are LGHDT and YNNKEL (reference sequence). The CDR3, as DNA: TGTGCCAGCAGTGCCCAGACAGGGGATAATTCACCCCTCCACTTT. Translation: CASSAQTGDNSPLHF.

The chain couples TRBV7-7 to TRBJ2-5; D uncertain. The V and J ends lost 1 base and 4 bases respectively, with 10 bases between them. This CDR3 has 14 residues. Germline V gene sequence: CDR1 SSHAT, CDR2 FNYEAQ (reference sequence). For the CDR3, the DNA is TGTGCCAGCAGCTTAGGCGGAGTAGGAGAGACCCAGTACTTC. As protein: CASSLGGVGETQYF.

The chain uses TRBV6-5 and TRBJ2-2; D gene uncertain. The CDR3 covers 12 residues. Trimming took off 11 bases at V and 6 bases at J, with 13 bases between the two ends. Germline V lookup: CDR1 MNHEY, CDR2 SVGAGI. As DNA, the CDR3 is TGTGCCGCGCGGTGGTTTTCCGGGGAGCTGTTTTTT. Translated: CAARWFSGELFF.

The V call is TRBV7-2, the J call TRBJ2-5, with 7 bases aligning to TRBD1. The CDR3 covers 14 residues. Germline CDR1 SGHTA, CDR2 FQGNSA. V shed 5 bases, J shed 3 bases, and the junction held 6 bases outside the gene matches. CDR3 coding DNA: TGTGCCAGCAGCACGAGACAGGGAAAAGAGACCCAGTACTTC. This sequence encodes CASSTRQGKETQYF.

The CDR3 loop reads CASGPGTGVWETQYF. In DNA form, the CDR3 reads TGTGCTAGTGGACCTGGGACAGGGGTCTGGGAGACCCAGTACTTC. The rearrangement links TRBV12-5 to TRBJ2-5; TRBD1 aligns across 10 bases. The CDR3 is made up of 15 amino acids. Germline CDR1 and CDR2: LGHNT and FRNRAP. Trimming at V came to 6 bases and at J to 5 bases, leaving 9 bases not matched to a gene.

The rearrangement links TRBV5-4 to TRBJ2-7; 10 bases match TRBD1. V dropped 4 bases and J dropped 3; count of bases not matched to a gene: 4. Germline V gene sequence: CDR1 SGHNT, CDR2 YYREEE (reference sequence). This CDR3 comprises 14 residues. The CDR3 loop is CASSAGQGFYEQYF. The CDR3 DNA reads as TGTGCCAGCAGCGCGGGACAGGGGTTCTACGAGCAGTACTTC.

The chain carries TRBV2 and TRBJ1-5; tentatively, D is TRBD1 (6 bases). The CDR3 length is 13 residues. The V end lost 6 bases, the J end lost 2 bases, and 8 bases lay between the germline ends. Looked up from germline, CDR1 is SNHLY and CDR2 is FYNNEI. For the CDR3, the DNA is TGTGCCAGCAGACAGGGAGGCAATCAGCCCCAGCATTTT. It codes for CASRQGGNQPQHF.